Shown below are 29 T cell receptor beta chains from a single sample sequenced in a study of blood T cell repertoires in COVID-19. The table came from immunoSEQ multiplex PCR; TCRdb's copy has only in-frame clones and leaves some out. The sample gives 200,000 to 300,000 clones, approximately 86% of which show up once; just over 7% is in the top ten. The sample comprised peripheral blood. Source of these receptors: a man aged 60-69 years who had recovered from COVID-19.

This clone was seen a single time. This chain links TRBV27 with TRBJ1-5, with a tentative D call TRBD1 (6 bases). Per germline, CDR1 MNHEY and CDR2 SMNVEV (reference sequence). The CDR3 runs to 15 residues. With 4 bases removed from V and 3 bases from J, the gap between germline ends came to 13 bases. CDR3 protein: CASSSLDRNNQPQHF. The CDR3 DNA is TGTGCCAGCAGTTCATTGGACAGAAACAATCAGCCCCAGCATTTT.

The V gene is TRBV25-1, the J gene TRBJ2-2; D gene ambiguous. Germline values: CDR1 MGHDK, CDR2 SYGVNS. V shed 3 bases and J shed 4 bases, with 12 bases lying between them. The CDR3 spans 15 residues. The CDR3, as DNA: TGTGCCAGCAGTGAGGAGAACGGTGGCACCGGGGAGCTGTTTTTT. It specifies CASSEENGGTGELFF. Complete variable domain (other parts from reference TRBV25-1 and TRBJ2-2): EADIYQTPRYLVIGTGKKITLECSQTMGHDKMYWYQQDPGMELHLIHYSYGVNSTEKGDLSSESTVSRIRTEHFPLTLESARPSHTSQYLCASSEENGGTGELFFGEGSRLTVL.

The rearrangement uses TRBV28 and TRBJ1-5, with TRBD1 matching over 7 bases. This CDR3 is built from 15 residues. The J segment lost 11 bases and the V segment lost 5 bases, leaving 15 bases of the junction unmatched. Germline V gives CDR1 MDHEN, CDR2 SYDVKM. DNA for the CDR3: TGTGCCAGCAGTAGCCAAGGGACAGACTACCGAGCCCAGCATTTT. Translating it yields CASSSQGTDYRAQHF.

This chain joins TRBV7-8 and TRBJ2-5; D remains unclear. This CDR3 has 15 residues. CDR1 is SGHVS and CDR2 is FQNEAQ in the germline V gene. The V gene lost 3 bases and the J gene lost 4 bases, with 15 bases spanning the gap. The CDR3 region has the DNA TGTGCCAGCAGCTTTTTACCCCAGAACCTAGAGACCCAGTACTTC. Its translation is CASSFLPQNLETQYF.

The chain couples TRBV5-1 to TRBJ1-6; TRBD1 is a possible D gene (5 bases). V was trimmed by 1 base and J by 0 bases, leaving 8 bases between them. The V gene's germline CDR1 is SGHRS and CDR2 YFSETQ. The CDR3 has 16 residues. CDR3: CASSLSRVSYNSPLHF. CDR3 DNA sequence: TGCGCCAGCAGCTTGAGCAGGGTCTCCTATAATTCACCCCTCCACTTT.

J is TRBJ1-4 and V is TRBV6-1; D perhaps matches TRBD1 (5 bases). The CDR3 runs to 15 residues. Germline CDR1 MNHNS, CDR2 SASEGT. The V gene lost 3 bases and the J gene lost 4 bases, with 12 bases spanning the gap. This CDR3 is CASSDQGRINEKLFF. CDR3 bases: TGTGCCAGCAGTGACCAGGGTAGGATTAATGAAAAACTGTTTTTT.

The chain links TRBV18 to TRBJ2-7; the match to TRBD2 covers 8 bases. From germline, CDR1 is KGHSH and CDR2 LQKENI. This CDR3 is built from 13 residues. V lost 3 bases, J lost 7 bases, and 5 bases stayed unmatched. The CDR3 protein is CASSPRGGWEQYF. The CDR3 nucleotides read TGTGCCAGCTCACCCCGGGGGGGTTGGGAGCAGTACTTC.

V and J are TRBV3-1 (or the pseudogene TRBV3-2) and TRBJ1-1; D is unclear. The germline V gene encodes CDR1 LGHDT and CDR2 YNNKEL (reference sequence). The CDR3 spans 15 residues. V lost 4 bases and J lost 0, with 12 bases in between. This chain's CDR3 is CASSPFGDMNTEAFF. CDR3 nucleotides: TGTGCCAGCAGCCCCTTCGGGGATATGAACACTGAAGCTTTCTTT.

CDR3 coding DNA: TGTGCCAGCAGCCCACAAGGAGAGGGAAATCAGCCCCAGCATTTT. It specifies CASSPQGEGNQPQHF. The chain couples TRBV7-8 to TRBJ1-5; D not certain. The CDR3 has 15 amino acids. Germline V gene data show CDR1 as SGHVS and CDR2 as FQNEAQ. Trimming took off 5 bases at V and 4 bases at J, with 15 bases between the two ends.

Notes on this clone: Additional DNA sequences in this sample encode the identical CDR3. The rearrangement links TRBV5-1 to TRBJ2-1; 9 bases are a match to TRBD1. V gave up 4 bases and J gave up 6 bases; unmatched junction bases: 5. The CDR3 runs to 14 residues. Germline V CDR1 and CDR2: SGHRS, YFSETQ. The CDR3 loop is CASSRDREGNEQFF. The CDR3 DNA follows: TGCGCCAGCAGCAGGGACAGGGAGGGCAATGAGCAGTTCTTC. Full variable domain (remainder filled in from reference TRBV5-1 and TRBJ2-1): KAGVTQTPRYLIKTRGQQVTLSCSPISGHRSVSWYQQTPGQGLQFLFEYFSETQRNKGNFPGRFSGRQFSNSRSEMNVSTLELGDSALYLCASSRDREGNEQFFGPGTRLTVL.

This clone came up a few times. The genes are TRBV4-1 and TRBJ1-4; TRBD1 agrees at 9 bases. The germline V gene encodes CDR1 MGHRA and CDR2 YSYEKL. J lost 8 bases, V lost 1 base, and 5 bases had no gene match. The CDR3 spans 15 residues. The CDR3 is CASSQVGQGHEKLFF. The CDR3 DNA follows: TGCGCCAGCAGCCAAGTGGGACAGGGACACGAAAAACTGTTTTTT.

This rearrangement joins TRBV5-1 to TRBJ2-7; 7 positions match TRBD1. Losses at the gene ends were 0 bases for V and 3 bases for J; bases not matched to a gene: 6. Germline CDR1 SGHRS, CDR2 YFSETQ. The CDR3 is made up of 15 amino acids. The CDR3 DNA follows: TGCGCCAGCAGCTTGGAACCCGGGACAGTCTACGAGCAGTACTTC. Translation: CASSLEPGTVYEQYF.

This chain uses TRBV27 with TRBJ1-3; no firm D call. The CDR3 has 14 residues. V was shortened by 5 bases and J by 2 bases, with 10 bases between the two germline ends. From germline, CDR1 is MNHEY and CDR2 SMNVEV (reference sequence). CDR3 sequence: CASSTKLPGNTIYF. DNA for the CDR3: TGTGCCAGCAGTACGAAACTTCCTGGAAACACCATATATTTT.

This rearrangement joins TRBV9 to TRBJ1-6; no definite D call. The length of the CDR3 is 15 residues. Trimming cost V 5 bases and J 3 bases, with 12 bases left between them. CDR1 and CDR2 from the germline V gene are SGDLS and YYNGEE. Here the CDR3 DNA reads TGTGCCAGCAGGCTCCACGAGGGCTATAATTCACCCCTCCACTTT. It yields the protein CASRLHEGYNSPLHF.

V gene TRBV20-1 combines with J gene TRBJ2-3, with 7 bases aligning to TRBD2. This CDR3 is built from 14 residues. Germline CDR1 DFQATT, CDR2 SNEGSKA (reference sequence). V lost 3 bases to trimming and J lost 2 bases; unmatched junction nucleotides: 5. The CDR3 loop is CSASRLAVTDTQYF. The DNA for the CDR3 is TGCAGTGCTAGTCGGCTAGCGGTCACAGATACGCAGTATTTT.

V usage is TRBV20-1 and J usage is TRBJ2-7; the match to TRBD2 covers 9 bases. The germline V gene encodes CDR1 DFQATT and CDR2 SNEGSKA (reference sequence). V was clipped by 3 bases and J by 0 bases; unmatched bases: 3. The CDR3 loop spans 14 amino acids. This CDR3 reads CSASLAGVSYEQYF. Here the CDR3 DNA reads TGCAGTGCTAGTTTAGCGGGGGTCTCCTACGAGCAGTACTTC.

The chain joins TRBV3-1 (or the pseudogene TRBV3-2) to TRBJ1-6, with D perhaps matching TRBD1 (6 bases). The V end was cut by 1 base, the J end by 0 bases, with 13 bases between. Germline V lookup: CDR1 LGHDT, CDR2 YNNKEL (reference sequence). This CDR3 contains 18 residues. The CDR3 DNA reads TGTGCCAGCAGCCAAGGGTTCAGGGGCAGCTCCTATAATTCACCCCTCCACTTT. Translating it yields CASSQGFRGSSYNSPLHF.

This chain uses TRBV27 with TRBJ2-2; 8 positions agree with TRBD1. CDR3 length: 15 amino acids. From germline, CDR1 is MNHEY and CDR2 SMNVEV (reference sequence). Trimming took 7 bases from V and 4 from J; bases not matched to a gene: 8. The CDR3, as DNA: TGTGCCAGCACCTCCGGGGACAGGTTCACCGGGGAGCTGTTTTTT. Protein: CASTSGDRFTGELFF.

This clone occurred once. CDR3 region: CASRSNTGFPYEQYF. CDR3 in DNA: TGTGCCAGCAGAAGCAATACAGGTTTCCCCTACGAGCAGTACTTC. This chain links TRBV27 with TRBJ2-7; D might be TRBD1 (5 bases). Germline V gene lookup returns CDR1 MNHEY and CDR2 SMNVEV (reference sequence). Trimming left V 6 bases short and J 2 bases short, with 17 bases between. The CDR3 extends over 15 amino acids.

J is TRBJ1-5 and V is TRBV7-9; no clear D gene. Trimming pared 3 bases from V and 6 bases from J, leaving 9 bases between. Germline V lookup: CDR1 SEHNR, CDR2 FQNEAQ (reference sequence). This CDR3 is built from 13 residues. CDR3 bases: TGTGCCAGCAGCTTGGAGTATACTCAGCCCCAGCATTTT. Its protein is CASSLEYTQPQHF.

This clone was seen many times. This chain connects TRBV19 to TRBJ2-6; TRBD1 might be the D (5 bases). The germline V gene has CDR1 LNHDA and CDR2 SQIVND (reference sequence). This CDR3 spans 16 amino acids. The V gene lost 7 bases and the J gene lost 0 bases, with 13 bases spanning the gap. DNA for the CDR3: TGTGCCAGTACCCTATGGGGCGACTCTGGGGCCAACGTCCTGACTTTC. It specifies CASTLWGDSGANVLTF.

The CDR3 loop is CASSRGLFGQETQYF. The DNA of the CDR3 is TGTGCCAGCAGCCGGGGGTTATTCGGCCAAGAGACCCAGTACTTC. The chain joins TRBV11-1 to TRBJ2-5; weak D call: TRBD2 (6 bases). Germline V gives CDR1 SGHAT, CDR2 FQDESV (reference sequence). The V gene lost 5 bases and the J gene lost 1 base, with 14 bases spanning the gap. This CDR3 comprises 15 residues.

CDR3 bases: TGCAGCGTGGCCGACTTTCCCCTTTCTGGCTACACCTTC. As protein: CSVADFPLSGYTF. This sequence joins TRBV29-1 and TRBJ1-2; no clear D gene. Germline-derived CDR1 and CDR2 are SQVTM and ANQGSEA. V lost 6 bases and J 7 bases, leaving 18 bases between the germline ends. The CDR3 length is 13 residues.

This chain connects TRBV15 to TRBJ2-2; D is unclear. Per germline, CDR1 LNHNV and CDR2 YYDKDF (reference sequence). Between the trimmed V and J ends, which lost 8 bases and 0 bases, there was a span of 7 bases. The CDR3 runs to 13 residues. CDR3 nucleotide sequence: TGTGCCACCTGGGCAACGAACACCGGGGAGCTGTTTTTT. This gives the protein CATWATNTGELFF.

The chain is built from TRBV11-2 and TRBJ2-1; D gene uncertain. Germline V CDR1 and CDR2: SGHAT, FQNNGV. V shed 3 bases and J shed 5 bases, with 11 bases lying between them. The CDR3 covers 14 residues. This CDR3 reads CASSFGDWNNEQFF. CDR3 DNA: TGTGCCAGCAGCTTCGGAGACTGGAACAATGAGCAGTTCTTC.

The rearrangement joins TRBV30 to TRBJ1-5, with D hard to call. Per the germline V gene, CDR1 is GTSNPN and CDR2 is SVGIG (reference sequence). The CDR3 has 13 residues. Trimming stripped 3 bases from V and 4 bases from J, with 10 bases between. The DNA for the CDR3 is TGTGCCTGGAGCGCAGGCTTAAATCAGCCCCAGCATTTT. Its protein is CAWSAGLNQPQHF.

The V gene is TRBV4-2, the J gene TRBJ1-2, with 9 positions matching TRBD1. The germline V gene has CDR1 LGHNA and CDR2 YNFKEQ. CDR3 length: 14 residues. V lost 6 bases, J lost 3 bases, and 5 bases stayed unmatched. The CDR3 DNA is TGTGCCAGCAGAAACAGGGGGCGGGACTATGGCTACACCTTC. It is translated as CASRNRGRDYGYTF.

This sequence joins TRBV12-3 or TRBV12-4 and TRBJ1-2, with a possible D match to TRBD1 (5 bases). This CDR3 comprises 13 residues. V was clipped by 3 bases and J by 7 bases, with 12 bases between them. The CDR3 here is CASSLYGAAGYTF. As DNA, the CDR3 is TGTGCCAGCAGTTTGTATGGGGCTGCTGGCTACACCTTC.

This clone occurred once. The chain links TRBV19 to TRBJ2-7; D is perhaps TRBD1 (5 bases). The CDR3 extends over 17 amino acids. Trimming cost V 3 bases and J 1 base, with 19 bases left between them. Germline assignment: CDR1 LNHDA and CDR2 SQIVND (reference sequence). The CDR3 bases are TGTGCCAGTAGTATCCACGACAGCCTAGATTGGTCCTACGAGCAGTACTTC. This encodes CASSIHDSLDWSYEQYF.